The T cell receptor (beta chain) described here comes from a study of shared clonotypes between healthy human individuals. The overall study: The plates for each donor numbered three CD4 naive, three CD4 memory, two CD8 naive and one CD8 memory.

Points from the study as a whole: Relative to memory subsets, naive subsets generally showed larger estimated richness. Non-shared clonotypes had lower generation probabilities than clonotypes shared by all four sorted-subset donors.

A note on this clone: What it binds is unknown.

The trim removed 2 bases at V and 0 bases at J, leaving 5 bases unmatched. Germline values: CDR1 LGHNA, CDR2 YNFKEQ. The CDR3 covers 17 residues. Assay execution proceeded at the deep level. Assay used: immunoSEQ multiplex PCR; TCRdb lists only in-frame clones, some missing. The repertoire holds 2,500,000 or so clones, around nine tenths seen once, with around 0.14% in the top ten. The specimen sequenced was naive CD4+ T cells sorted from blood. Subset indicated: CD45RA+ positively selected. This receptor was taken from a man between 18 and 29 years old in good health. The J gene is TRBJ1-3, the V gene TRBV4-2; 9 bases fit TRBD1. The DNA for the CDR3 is TGTGCCAGCAGCCAACTCGGACAGGGGCCCTCTGGAAACACCATATATTTT. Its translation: CASSQLGQGPSGNTIYF.